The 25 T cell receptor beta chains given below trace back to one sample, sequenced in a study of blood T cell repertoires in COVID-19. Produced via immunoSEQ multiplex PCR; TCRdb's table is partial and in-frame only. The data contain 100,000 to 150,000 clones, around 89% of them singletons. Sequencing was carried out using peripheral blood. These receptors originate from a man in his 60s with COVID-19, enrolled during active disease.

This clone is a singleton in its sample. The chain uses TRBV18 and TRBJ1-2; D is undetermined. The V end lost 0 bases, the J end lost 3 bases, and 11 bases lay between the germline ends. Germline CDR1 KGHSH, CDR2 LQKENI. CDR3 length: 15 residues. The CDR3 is CASSPPDNPYYGYTF. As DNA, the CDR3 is TGTGCCAGCTCACCACCCGACAATCCATACTATGGCTACACCTTC.

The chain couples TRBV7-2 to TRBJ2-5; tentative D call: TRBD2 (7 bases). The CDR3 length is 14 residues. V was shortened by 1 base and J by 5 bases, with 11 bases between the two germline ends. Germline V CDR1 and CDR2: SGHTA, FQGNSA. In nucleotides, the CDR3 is TGTGCCAGCAGCTTAGGGGGGGGCAGTGAGACCCAGTACTTC. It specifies CASSLGGGSETQYF.

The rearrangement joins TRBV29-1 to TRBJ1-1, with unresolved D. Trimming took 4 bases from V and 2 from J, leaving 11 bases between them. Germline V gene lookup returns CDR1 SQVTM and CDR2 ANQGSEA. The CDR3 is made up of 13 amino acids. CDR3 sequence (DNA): TGCAGCGTTGTACGGTGGTTAAACACTGAAGCTTTCTTT. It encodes CSVVRWLNTEAFF.

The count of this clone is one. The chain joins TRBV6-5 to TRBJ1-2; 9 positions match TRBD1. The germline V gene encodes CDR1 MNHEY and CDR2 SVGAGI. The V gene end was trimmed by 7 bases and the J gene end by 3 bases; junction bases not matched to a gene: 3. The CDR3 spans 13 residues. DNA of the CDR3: TGTGCCAGCATCCGGGACAGGGACTATGGCTACACCTTC. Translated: CASIRDRDYGYTF.

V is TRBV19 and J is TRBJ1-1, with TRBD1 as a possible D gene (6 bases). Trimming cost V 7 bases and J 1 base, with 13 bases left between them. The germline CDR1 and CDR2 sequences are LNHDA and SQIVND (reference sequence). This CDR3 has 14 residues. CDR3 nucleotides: TGTGCCAGTACACAGGGCCCGAAGAACACTGAAGCTTTCTTT. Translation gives CASTQGPKNTEAFF.

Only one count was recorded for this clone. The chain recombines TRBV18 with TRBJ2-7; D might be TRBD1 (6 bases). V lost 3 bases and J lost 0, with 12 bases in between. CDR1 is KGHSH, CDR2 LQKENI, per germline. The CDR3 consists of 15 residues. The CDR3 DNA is TGTGCCAGCTCACCGTTGGGGGCCCCCTCCTACGAGCAGTACTTC. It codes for CASSPLGAPSYEQYF.

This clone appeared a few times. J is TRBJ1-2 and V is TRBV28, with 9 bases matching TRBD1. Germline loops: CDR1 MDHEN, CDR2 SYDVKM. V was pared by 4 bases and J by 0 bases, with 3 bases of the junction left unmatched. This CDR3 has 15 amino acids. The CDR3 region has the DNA TGTGCCAGCAGTTCCGGGACAGGGACTAACTATGGCTACACCTTC. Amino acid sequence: CASSSGTGTNYGYTF.

CDR3 in amino acids: CASIRASSYNEQFF. CDR3 coding DNA: TGTGCCAGCATCCGTGCTAGCTCCTACAATGAGCAGTTCTTC. The chain carries TRBV28 and TRBJ2-1; no definite D call. V lost 7 bases to trimming and J lost 0 bases, with 10 bases between them. The CDR3 contains 14 residues. Per the germline V gene, CDR1 is MDHEN and CDR2 is SYDVKM.

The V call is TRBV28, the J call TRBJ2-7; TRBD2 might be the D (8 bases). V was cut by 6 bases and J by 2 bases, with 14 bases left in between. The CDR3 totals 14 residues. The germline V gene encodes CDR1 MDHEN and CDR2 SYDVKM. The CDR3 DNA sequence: TGTGCCAGCAGGGCGGGGGGACAGACCTACGAGCAGTACTTC. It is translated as CASRAGGQTYEQYF.

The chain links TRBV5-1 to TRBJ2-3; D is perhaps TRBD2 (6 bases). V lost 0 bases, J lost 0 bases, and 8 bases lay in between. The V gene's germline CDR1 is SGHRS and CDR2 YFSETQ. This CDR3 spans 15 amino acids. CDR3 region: CASSLDGGSTDTQYF. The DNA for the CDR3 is TGCGCCAGCAGCTTGGACGGGGGTAGCACAGATACGCAGTATTTT.

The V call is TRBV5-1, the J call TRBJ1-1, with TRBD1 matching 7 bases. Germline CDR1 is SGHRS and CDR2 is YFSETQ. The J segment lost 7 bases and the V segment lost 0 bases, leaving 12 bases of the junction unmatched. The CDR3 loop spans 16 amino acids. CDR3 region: CASSLGNRGKINEAFF. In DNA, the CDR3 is TGCGCCAGCAGCTTGGGGAACAGGGGTAAGATTAATGAAGCTTTCTTT.

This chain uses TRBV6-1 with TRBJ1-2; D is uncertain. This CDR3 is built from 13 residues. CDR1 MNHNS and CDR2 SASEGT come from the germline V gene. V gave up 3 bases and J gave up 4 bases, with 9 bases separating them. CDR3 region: CASSERLLYGYTF. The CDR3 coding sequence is TGTGCCAGCAGTGAGCGGCTTCTCTATGGCTACACCTTC.

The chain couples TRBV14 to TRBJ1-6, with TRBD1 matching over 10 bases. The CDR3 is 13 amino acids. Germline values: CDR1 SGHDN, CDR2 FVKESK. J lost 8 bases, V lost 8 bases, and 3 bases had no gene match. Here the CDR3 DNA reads TGTGCCAGCCAGGGACAGGGGTATTCACCCCTCCACTTT. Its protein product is CASQGQGYSPLHF.

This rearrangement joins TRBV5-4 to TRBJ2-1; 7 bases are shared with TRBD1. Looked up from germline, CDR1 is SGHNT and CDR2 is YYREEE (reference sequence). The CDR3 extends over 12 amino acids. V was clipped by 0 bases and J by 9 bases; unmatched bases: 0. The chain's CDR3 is CASSLDRGEQFF. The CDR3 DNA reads TGTGCCAGCAGCTTGGACAGGGGTGAGCAGTTCTTC.

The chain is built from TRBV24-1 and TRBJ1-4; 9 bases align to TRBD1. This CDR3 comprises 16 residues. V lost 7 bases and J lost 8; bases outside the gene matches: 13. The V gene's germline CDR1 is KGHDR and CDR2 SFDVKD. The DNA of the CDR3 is TGTGCCACCAGAGCCACAGGGGGCCCGCCTGAAGAAAAACTGTTTTTT. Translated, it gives CATRATGGPPEEKLFF.

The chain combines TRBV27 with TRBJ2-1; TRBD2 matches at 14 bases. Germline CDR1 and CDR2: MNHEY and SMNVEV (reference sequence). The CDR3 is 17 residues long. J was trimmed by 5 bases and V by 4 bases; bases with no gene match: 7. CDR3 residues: CASSSRMTSGGDNEQFF. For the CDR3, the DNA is TGTGCCAGCAGTTCCCGAATGACTAGCGGGGGGGACAATGAGCAGTTCTTC.

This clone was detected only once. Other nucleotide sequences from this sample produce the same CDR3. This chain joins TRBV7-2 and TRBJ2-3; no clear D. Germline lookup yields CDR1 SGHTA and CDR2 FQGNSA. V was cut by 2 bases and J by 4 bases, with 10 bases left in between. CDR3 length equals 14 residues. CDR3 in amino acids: CASSLRVSPDTQYF. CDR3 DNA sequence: TGTGCCAGCAGCTTACGCGTGAGCCCAGATACGCAGTATTTT.

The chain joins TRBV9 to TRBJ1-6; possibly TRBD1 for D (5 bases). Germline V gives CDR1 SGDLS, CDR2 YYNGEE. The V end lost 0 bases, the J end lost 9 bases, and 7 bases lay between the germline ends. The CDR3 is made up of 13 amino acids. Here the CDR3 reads CASSVDRSSPLHF. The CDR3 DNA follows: TGTGCCAGCAGCGTAGACAGGTCTTCACCCCTCCACTTT.

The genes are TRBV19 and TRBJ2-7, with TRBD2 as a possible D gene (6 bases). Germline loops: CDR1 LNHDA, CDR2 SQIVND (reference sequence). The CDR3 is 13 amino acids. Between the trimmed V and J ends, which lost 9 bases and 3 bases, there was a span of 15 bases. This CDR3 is CARRRGKYYEQYF. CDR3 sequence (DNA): TGTGCCAGAAGGAGGGGAAAGTACTACGAGCAGTACTTC.

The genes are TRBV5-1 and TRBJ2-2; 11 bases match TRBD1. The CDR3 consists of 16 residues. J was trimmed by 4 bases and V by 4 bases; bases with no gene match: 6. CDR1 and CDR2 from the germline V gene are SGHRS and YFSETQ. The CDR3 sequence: CASSGGTGGFTGELFF. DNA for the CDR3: TGCGCCAGCAGCGGTGGGACAGGGGGTTTCACCGGGGAGCTGTTTTTT.

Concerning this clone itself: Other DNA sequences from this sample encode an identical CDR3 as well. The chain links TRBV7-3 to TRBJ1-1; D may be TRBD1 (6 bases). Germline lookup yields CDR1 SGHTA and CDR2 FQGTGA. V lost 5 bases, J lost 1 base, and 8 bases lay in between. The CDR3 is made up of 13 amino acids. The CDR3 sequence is CASSKTGNTEAFF. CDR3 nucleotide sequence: TGTGCCAGCAGCAAGACAGGGAACACTGAAGCTTTCTTT. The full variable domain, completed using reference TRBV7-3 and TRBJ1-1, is GAGVSQTPSNKVTEKGKYVELRCDPISGHTALYWYRQSLGQGPEFLIYFQGTGAADDSGLPNDRFFAVRPEGSVSTLKIQRTERGDSAVYLCASSKTGNTEAFFGQGTRLTVV.

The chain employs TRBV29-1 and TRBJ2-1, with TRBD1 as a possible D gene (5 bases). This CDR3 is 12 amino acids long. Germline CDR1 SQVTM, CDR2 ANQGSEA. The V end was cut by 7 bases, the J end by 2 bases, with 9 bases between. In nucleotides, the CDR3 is TGCAGCGGCGACAGAGCCTACAATGAGCAGTTCTTC. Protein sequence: CSGDRAYNEQFF.

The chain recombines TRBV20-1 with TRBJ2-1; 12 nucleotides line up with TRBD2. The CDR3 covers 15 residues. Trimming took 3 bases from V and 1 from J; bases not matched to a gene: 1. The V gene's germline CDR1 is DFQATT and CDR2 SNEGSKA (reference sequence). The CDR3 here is CSASLAGGSYNEQFF. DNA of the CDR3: TGCAGTGCTAGTCTAGCGGGGGGGTCCTACAATGAGCAGTTCTTC.

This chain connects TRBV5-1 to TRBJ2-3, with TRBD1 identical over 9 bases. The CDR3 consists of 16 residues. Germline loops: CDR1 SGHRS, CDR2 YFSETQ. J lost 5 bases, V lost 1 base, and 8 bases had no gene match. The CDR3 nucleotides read TGCGCCAGCAGCTTGTGGGGACAGGGTATGGTAGATACGCAGTATTTT. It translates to CASSLWGQGMVDTQYF.

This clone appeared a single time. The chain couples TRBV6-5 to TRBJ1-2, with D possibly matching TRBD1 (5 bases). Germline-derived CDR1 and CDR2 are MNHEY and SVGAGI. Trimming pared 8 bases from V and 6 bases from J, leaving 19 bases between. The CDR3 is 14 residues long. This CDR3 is CASVDRTYLDGYTF. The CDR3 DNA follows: TGTGCCAGCGTCGATAGGACATACTTGGATGGCTACACCTTC.